One sample yielded the 5 T cell receptor beta chains listed below, sequenced in a study of T cell changes during pregnancy in multiple sclerosis. Sequencing used immunoSEQ multiplex PCR; TCRdb keeps in-frame clones, though not all of them. The table has approximately 110,000 clones, more than 85% seen once; the top ten hold about 3%. This sample comprised peripheral blood, obtained after pregnancy. These receptors all come from a female donor with multiple sclerosis, enrolled in a pregnancy study.

The chain uses TRBV27 and TRBJ1-2; D not resolved. V was cut by 6 bases and J by 5 bases, with 16 bases left in between. CDR3 length: 14 amino acids. Germline assignment: CDR1 MNHEY and CDR2 SMNVEV (reference sequence). The CDR3 loop is CASSTGSGGYGYTF. The CDR3 DNA reads as TGTGCCAGCAGCACCGGTTCGGGAGGTTATGGCTACACCTTC.

The chain recombines TRBV27 with TRBJ2-7; a weak D match, TRBD1 (5 bases). There are 14 residues in the CDR3. The ends were cut back, 4 bases at V and 0 bases at J, with 10 bases in the middle. CDR1 and CDR2 (germline): MNHEY, SMNVEV (reference sequence). The CDR3 sequence is CASSSVRVSYEQYF. The CDR3 region has the DNA TGTGCCAGCAGTTCTGTCAGGGTCTCCTACGAGCAGTACTTC.

This clone was seen at least ten times. This chain connects TRBV5-1 to TRBJ2-1; D might be TRBD1 (6 bases). V dropped 0 bases and J dropped 2 bases, with 12 bases sitting between them. CDR3 size: 16 residues. Germline lookup yields CDR1 SGHRS and CDR2 YFSETQ. In DNA form, the CDR3 reads TGCGCCAGCAGCTTGGAGGCCAGGGGCCCCTACAATGAGCAGTTCTTC. This translates into CASSLEARGPYNEQFF.

This rearrangement joins TRBV29-1 to TRBJ1-2; 7 nucleotides match TRBD1. The germline V gene has CDR1 SQVTM and CDR2 ANQGSEA. The CDR3 covers 11 residues. V was clipped by 7 bases and J by 3 bases; unmatched bases: 2. In DNA, the CDR3 is TGCAGCGGGGGGACAGACTATGGCTACACCTTC. Protein sequence: CSGGTDYGYTF. Drawing the rest from reference TRBV29-1 and TRBJ1-2, the complete variable domain is SAVISQKPSRDICQRGTSLTIQCQVDSQVTMMFWYRQQPGQSLTLIATANQGSEATYESGFVIDKFPISRPNLTFSTLTVSNMSPEDSSIYLCSGGTDYGYTFGSGTRLTVV.

This clone was observed once. The chain carries TRBV7-9 and TRBJ1-5; TRBD1 is a possible D gene (6 bases). This CDR3 is 15 amino acids long. Germline CDR1 reads SEHNR; CDR2 reads FQNEAQ (reference sequence). Trimming cost V 0 bases and J 2 bases, with 8 bases left between them. The CDR3 loop is CASSLAAGGNQPQHF. In DNA form, the CDR3 reads TGTGCCAGCAGCTTAGCGGCAGGGGGCAATCAGCCCCAGCATTTT.